Following are 6 T cell receptor beta chains from one sample sequenced in a study of control samples from healthy donors and cancer patients. Produced via immunoSEQ multiplex PCR; TCRdb's table is partial and in-frame only. The repertoire holds about 100,000 clones, with more than 85% as singletons. Sequences were obtained from blood. The receptors shown here come from a woman aged 50 to 60 in good health.

The CDR3 DNA reads TGTGCCACCAGCAGACGACAGGGGAGGAACACTGAAGCTTTCTTT. Translated: CATSRRQGRNTEAFF. The V gene is TRBV15, the J gene TRBJ1-1; 8 bases agree with TRBD1. The CDR3 is 15 amino acids. Germline V gene data show CDR1 as LNHNV and CDR2 as YYDKDF (reference sequence). With 2 bases clipped from V and 1 base from J, the junction kept 3 bases outside the gene matches.

This clone turned up a few times. The CDR3, as DNA: TGTGCCAGTATGTCAGGGAACACTGAAGCTTTCTTT. It translates to CASMSGNTEAFF. V is TRBV19 and J is TRBJ1-1; D gene uncertain. Trimming pared 7 bases from V and 1 base from J, leaving 7 bases between. The CDR3 totals 12 residues. Germline V lookup: CDR1 LNHDA, CDR2 SQIVND (reference sequence).

The chain joins TRBV19 to TRBJ2-5, with 8 bases aligning to TRBD2. CDR1 is LNHDA, CDR2 SQIVND, per germline (reference sequence). Losses at the gene ends were 3 bases for V and 6 bases for J; bases not matched to a gene: 9. The CDR3 covers 15 residues. The CDR3 region is CASSIGRAGAQTQYF. CDR3 nucleotides: TGTGCCAGTAGTATCGGACGAGCGGGGGCTCAGACCCAGTACTTC.

A single count supports this clone. J is TRBJ2-1 and V is TRBV19; 11 nucleotides agree with TRBD2. This CDR3 is 15 amino acids long. Germline trimming cut 1 base from V and 10 bases from J; bases unmatched to any gene: 6. The germline V gene has CDR1 LNHDA and CDR2 SQIVND (reference sequence). Here the CDR3 reads CASSIVGLAGGEQFF. The CDR3 coding sequence is TGTGCCAGTAGTATAGTGGGGCTAGCGGGAGGAGAGCAGTTCTTC.

This chain uses TRBV3-1 (or the pseudogene TRBV3-2) with TRBJ2-5; 7 positions agree with TRBD1. The germline gives CDR1 LGHDT, CDR2 YNNKEL (reference sequence). The J segment lost 5 bases and the V segment lost 11 bases, leaving 11 bases of the junction unmatched. The CDR3 extends over 13 amino acids. CDR3 sequence (DNA): TGTGCCTTCCAGGGGGAGATTTGGGAGACCCAGTACTTC. Encoded protein: CAFQGEIWETQYF.

This clone was counted a few times. The J gene is TRBJ2-4, the V gene TRBV28; 11 bases align to TRBD2. The CDR3 length is 15 residues. Per germline, CDR1 MDHEN and CDR2 SYDVKM. The ends lost 6 bases at V and 9 bases at J; junction bases unmatched: 10. The CDR3 nucleotides read TGTGCCAGCAGGTCCGGGACTAGCGGACGGGGCATTCAGTACTTC. As protein: CASRSGTSGRGIQYF.